A selection of T cell receptor beta chains follows, all from one sample in a study of T cell responses to AZD1222 COVID-19 vaccine. Assay: immunoSEQ multiplex PCR; the TCRdb copy retains only in-frame clones and omits some. The table includes about 160,000 clones, 88% detected once. The specimen was peripheral blood, collected 28 days after the second AZD1222 dose. The receptors come from an adult who received the AZD1222 COVID-19 vaccine. CDR3s include the opening cysteine and the closing phenylalanine or tryptophan. The D gene is left open where the match is weak. The size of a clone is reported for some rows only, either as once, few or many, or as a class for expanded clones.

clone_size	d_call	j_call	v_call	cdr3_nt	cdr3_aa
NA	NA	TRBJ2-2	TRBV4-3	TGCGCCAGCAGCCAAAGCCCGGGGCTCGGGGAGCTGTTTTTT	CASSQSPGLGELFF
NA	NA	TRBJ1-1	TRBV3-1/TRBV3-2	TGTGCCAGCAGCCAAGATTTAGGACACATGAACACTGAAGCTTTCTTT	CASSQDLGHMNTEAFF
NA	NA	TRBJ1-4	TRBV30	TGTGCCTGGAGTATCCTATCCGGCCTGGGGGAAAAACTGTTTTTT	CAWSILSGLGEKLFF
NA	TRBD1	TRBJ1-1	TRBV19	TGTGCCAGTAGTACCTCCAGGGGGGTGGGAACTGAAGCTTTCTTT	CASSTSRGVGTEAFF
once	NA	TRBJ1-4	TRBV19	TGTGCCAGTAGTATTCGCGGGGCCAGCCAGGCTAATGAAAAACTGTTTTTT	CASSIRGASQANEKLFF
NA	TRBD2	TRBJ2-1	TRBV9	TGTGCCAGCAGCGCCCCTAGCGGGGGGCCAAATGAGCAGTTCTTC	CASSAPSGGPNEQFF
NA	TRBD1	TRBJ1-2	TRBV29-1	TGCAGCGTTGAAGGTACAGGGGAGGACTATGGCTACACCTTC	CSVEGTGEDYGYTF
NA	NA	TRBJ1-2	TRBV5-4	TGTGCCAGCAGCTTCGGGGAGCGTGGCTACACCTTC	CASSFGERGYTF
once	NA	TRBJ2-7	TRBV12-3/TRBV12-4	TGTGCCAGCAGCACAGACAGACCCTACGAGCAGTACTTC	CASSTDRPYEQYF
NA	NA	TRBJ2-4	TRBV5-1	TGCGCCCTGGCGGGTGAAGGAACCAAAAACATTCAGTACTTC	CALAGEGTKNIQYF
once	NA	TRBJ1-5	TRBV7-5	TGTGCCAGAAGCTCGAACGACTTACAGGGGAAAGATAATCAGCCCCAGCATTTT	CARSSNDLQGKDNQPQHF
NA	TRBD1	TRBJ2-5	TRBV7-2	TGTGCCAGCACCTTCACCGGGACAGGGGGGGAGACCCAGTACTTC	CASTFTGTGGETQYF
NA	NA	TRBJ2-3	TRBV3-1/TRBV3-2	TGTGCCAGCAGCCCCCGTGATACTAGGGGAGGAACAGATACGCAGTATTTT	CASSPRDTRGGTDTQYF
NA	NA	TRBJ1-3	TRBV12-3/TRBV12-4	TGTGCCAGCAGTTTCCCGCCGGGGAACACCATATATTTT	CASSFPPGNTIYF